One sample yielded the 22 T cell receptor beta chains listed below, sequenced in a study of OX40 agonist ivuxolimab in advanced cancers. Method: immunoSEQ multiplex PCR; TCRdb's copy keeps in-frame clones and lacks some. The sample contains about 89,000 clones, 70% to 90% of which appear only once. Sequenced material: CD4+ or CD8+ T cells sorted from blood, taken in a trial of the OX40 agonist ivuxolimab. The receptors were gathered from an adult with an advanced solid tumor such as melanoma, head and neck, liver or kidney cancer.

This rearrangement joins TRBV5-1 to TRBJ2-1; D possibly uses TRBD1 or TRBD2 (6 bases each). The length of the CDR3 is 15 residues. Trimming stripped 4 bases from V and 3 bases from J, with 14 bases between. Germline V CDR1 and CDR2: SGHRS, YFSETQ. CDR3 in DNA: TGCGCCAGCAGCACCCGGAGGGGGGACTACAATGAGCAGTTCTTC. Protein: CASSTRRGDYNEQFF.

The chain carries TRBV11-3 and TRBJ2-3; D gene unclear. CDR3 length: 12 amino acids. Trimming cost V 6 bases and J 5 bases, with 9 bases left between them. Germline CDR1 and CDR2: SGHNT and YENEEA. The CDR3 DNA follows: TGTGCCAGCAGTCAGGATCAAGATACGCAGTATTTT. Amino acid sequence: CASSQDQDTQYF. Full variable domain (rest looked up from reference TRBV11-3 and TRBJ2-3): EAGVVQSPRYKIIEKKQPVAFWCNPISGHNTLYWYLQNLGQGPELLIRYENEEAVDDSQLPKDRFSAERLKGVDSTLKIQPAELGDSAVYLCASSQDQDTQYFGPGTRLTVL.

The chain links TRBV7-2 to TRBJ2-1; 7 nucleotides agree with TRBD1. Trimming took 5 bases from V and 9 from J; bases not matched to a gene: 10. In germline, CDR1 is SGHTA, CDR2 FQGNSA. This CDR3 is 14 amino acids long. The CDR3 spells CASSQQGPISEQFF. DNA of the CDR3: TGTGCCAGCAGCCAACAGGGGCCAATTAGTGAGCAGTTCTTC.

The chain combines TRBV29-1 with TRBJ1-2, with a tentative D call TRBD1 (6 bases). The CDR3 is 15 residues long. Trimming shortened V by 6 bases and J by 5 bases, and 22 bases separated the two germline ends. Germline assignment: CDR1 SQVTM and CDR2 ANQGSEA. The CDR3 DNA follows: TGCAGCGTCGCACAAGGAACAGGGACTCGGTATGGCTACACCTTC. Amino acids: CSVAQGTGTRYGYTF.

This chain connects TRBV18 to TRBJ1-2; D gene ambiguous. The germline V gene has CDR1 KGHSH and CDR2 LQKENI. Trimming removed 2 bases from V and 7 bases from J, with 11 bases in between. The CDR3 runs 13 residues. The CDR3 DNA is TGTGCCAGCTCACCAGACCCTATACCTGGCTACACCTTC. It yields the protein CASSPDPIPGYTF.

In this sample, this clone turned up a few times. V usage is TRBV7-6 and J usage is TRBJ1-2; a possible D gene is TRBD1 (5 bases). The CDR3 length is 15 residues. V was clipped by 5 bases and J by 0 bases, with 13 bases between them. Germline loops: CDR1 SGHVS, CDR2 FNYEAQ. CDR3 sequence (DNA): TGTGCCAGCAGCCTCGGGACCCAGGCTAACTATGGCTACACCTTC. It encodes CASSLGTQANYGYTF.

V and J are TRBV6-6 and TRBJ2-1, with D perhaps matching TRBD2 (6 bases). V was pared by 7 bases and J by 9 bases, with 22 bases between. Looked up from germline, CDR1 is MNHNY and CDR2 is SVGAGI (reference sequence). This CDR3 comprises 15 residues. CDR3 residues: CASTVLGGANGEQFF. Here the CDR3 DNA reads TGTGCCAGCACCGTCCTCGGAGGGGCGAATGGTGAGCAGTTCTTC.

The J gene is TRBJ1-6, the V gene TRBV7-9; the D gene is possibly TRBD1 (6 bases). With 2 bases removed from V and 7 bases from J, the gap between germline ends came to 12 bases. Germline-derived CDR1 and CDR2 are SEHNR and FQNEAQ (reference sequence). This CDR3 is built from 15 residues. The CDR3 nucleotides read TGTGCCAGCAGCTTAAGGGGGAAGGGAAATTCACCCCTCCACTTT. Protein: CASSLRGKGNSPLHF.

The chain joins TRBV14 to TRBJ2-1; D is perhaps TRBD1 or TRBD2 (5 bases each). CDR3 length: 15 residues. Per germline, CDR1 SGHDN and CDR2 FVKESK. V lost 0 bases to trimming and J lost 7 bases, with 13 bases between them. CDR3 residues: CASSQERGGWNEQFF. Here the CDR3 DNA reads TGTGCCAGCAGCCAAGAGAGGGGTGGGTGGAATGAGCAGTTCTTC. Full variable domain (remainder filled in from reference TRBV14 and TRBJ2-1): EAGVTQFPSHSVIEKGQTVTLRCDPISGHDNLYWYRRVMGKEIKFLLHFVKESKQDESGMPNNRFLAERTGGTYSTLKVQPAELEDSGVYFCASSQERGGWNEQFFGPGTRLTVL.

The CDR3 sequence: CATRVDFFSNQPQHF. In DNA, the CDR3 is TGTGCCACCCGAGTGGACTTTTTCAGCAATCAGCCCCAGCATTTT. J is TRBJ1-5 and V is TRBV6-5; D call uncertain. CDR3 length: 15 amino acids. Trimming took 10 bases from V and 1 from J, leaving 17 bases between them. The germline V gene encodes CDR1 MNHEY and CDR2 SVGAGI.

This clone was detected only once. The chain employs TRBV2 and TRBJ2-7; D could derive from TRBD1 or TRBD2 (6 bases each). Trimming stripped 6 bases from V and 12 bases from J, with 27 bases between. This CDR3 has 15 residues. The germline gives CDR1 SNHLY, CDR2 FYNNEI. CDR3 DNA: TGTGCCAGCAGACTGTGGGGGGACAAGGATGGCCTGATGTACTTC. Its protein product is CASRLWGDKDGLMYF.

This sequence joins TRBV18 and TRBJ2-7; D possibly corresponds to TRBD1 (6 bases). This CDR3 has 13 amino acids. In germline, CDR1 is KGHSH, CDR2 LQKENI. Trimming cost V 3 bases and J 7 bases, with 13 bases left between them. In DNA form, the CDR3 reads TGTGCCAGCTCACCCAACAGGGTTGGGGAGCAGTACTTC. It codes for CASSPNRVGEQYF.

The rearrangement uses TRBV5-8 and TRBJ2-3; 7 bases align to TRBD2. J was trimmed by 13 bases and V by 1 base; bases with no gene match: 0. CDR3 length equals 10 residues. The germline V gene encodes CDR1 SGHTS and CDR2 YDEGEE. The CDR3 loop reads CASSLTSEYF. CDR3 coding DNA: TGTGCCAGCAGCTTGACTAGCGAGTATTTT.

The V and J genes are TRBV4-3 and TRBJ2-3; the match to TRBD1 covers 8 bases. This CDR3 contains 16 residues. Germline CDR1 reads LGHNA; CDR2 reads YSLEER. J gave up 2 bases and V 0 bases, and 4 bases lay outside the gene matches. This CDR3 is CASSQDGDRYTDTQYF. CDR3 nucleotide sequence: TGCGCCAGCAGCCAAGACGGGGACAGGTACACAGATACGCAGTATTTT.

Notes on this clone: Mismatch with germline at one junction end may stem from a read error. This chain joins TRBV5-1 and TRBJ2-7; TRBD1 aligns across 9 bases. The CDR3 runs to 13 residues. In germline, CDR1 is SGHRS, CDR2 YFSETQ. CDR3 sequence reads: CASTLGQGNEQYF. In nucleotides, the CDR3 is TGCGCCAGCACCTTGGGACAGGGAAACGAGCAGTACTTC.

The chain is built from TRBV10-2 and TRBJ1-5; TRBD1 is a possible D gene (6 bases). The germline gives CDR1 WSHSY, CDR2 SAAADI. This CDR3 region has 14 residues. V lost 2 bases to trimming and J lost 4 bases, with 9 bases between them. CDR3 bases: TGCGCCAGCAGTGAGCAGGGGCGGAATCAGCCCCAGCATTTT. Its translation is CASSEQGRNQPQHF.

The chain joins TRBV6-5 to TRBJ1-6, with D possibly being TRBD1 (6 bases). The V end was cut by 2 bases, the J end by 7 bases, with 15 bases between. CDR1 is MNHEY and CDR2 is SVGAGI in the germline V gene. The CDR3 totals 16 residues. The CDR3 sequence: CASSYIVTGRNSPLHF. The CDR3, as DNA: TGTGCCAGCAGTTACATTGTAACAGGGAGGAATTCACCCCTCCACTTT.

The chain is built from TRBV7-8 and TRBJ1-1; no clear D gene. This CDR3 contains 13 residues. Trimming took 1 base from V and 8 from J, leaving 11 bases between them. CDR1 SGHVS and CDR2 FQNEAQ come from the germline V gene. As DNA, the CDR3 is TGTGCCAGCAGCTTAGATCTTCGGGGAGAAGCTTTCTTT. Translated, it gives CASSLDLRGEAFF.

The chain recombines TRBV4-1 with TRBJ2-3; 9 positions agree with TRBD2. Germline V CDR1 and CDR2: MGHRA, YSYEKL. The V segment lost 0 bases and the J segment 2 bases; nucleotides outside the gene matches: 9. The CDR3 runs 18 residues. The CDR3 DNA sequence: TGCGCCAGCAGCCAAGATACGCGGGGGGGGTTCCTCACAGATACGCAGTATTTT. Translation: CASSQDTRGGFLTDTQYF.

The J gene is TRBJ2-1, the V gene TRBV10-2, with TRBD2 identical over 11 bases. Germline CDR1 reads WSHSY; CDR2 reads SAAADI. This CDR3 has 17 amino acids. Unmatched junction bases numbered 5, after V lost 2 bases and J lost 2 bases. DNA for the CDR3: TGCGCCAGCAGTGAGACGTCTAGCGGGGGGCCCTACAATGAGCAGTTCTTC. Protein sequence: CASSETSSGGPYNEQFF.

The gene calls are TRBV7-9 and TRBJ1-2, with D hard to call. Germline V gene data show CDR1 as SEHNR and CDR2 as FQNEAQ (reference sequence). The V end lost 3 bases, the J end lost 3 bases, and 8 bases lay between the germline ends. This CDR3 has 13 residues. The CDR3 loop reads CASSLKGDYGYTF. For the CDR3, the DNA is TGTGCCAGCAGCTTGAAGGGTGACTATGGCTACACCTTC.

The chain uses TRBV9 and TRBJ2-1, with D maybe TRBD2 (5 bases). The CDR3 is 15 residues long. Germline-derived CDR1 and CDR2 are SGDLS and YYNGEE. The germline V and J ends were trimmed by 4 bases and 1 base, with 12 bases remaining between them. For the CDR3, the DNA is TGTGCCAGCAGCTTCCAAGGAGGATCCTACAATGAGCAGTTCTTC. Its translation is CASSFQGGSYNEQFF.